These T cell receptor beta chains were read from a single sample in a study of OX40 agonist ivuxolimab in advanced cancers. Produced via immunoSEQ multiplex PCR; TCRdb's table is partial and in-frame only. The data hold around 79,000 clones, with about 90% observed a single time. The starting material was CD4+ or CD8+ T cells sorted from blood, obtained in a trial of the OX40 agonist ivuxolimab. These receptors all come from an adult with an advanced solid tumor such as melanoma, head and neck, liver or kidney cancer. Each CDR3 is given with its conserved first and last residue. The D gene is left open where the match is weak. Some rows have no size entry. The others give once, few or many, or a class for an expanded clone.

TRBV5-1	few	TRBJ2-7	TRBD1	TGCGCCAGCAGCCAGGACAGGGAACTATACGAGCAGTACTTC	CASSQDRELYEQYF
TRBV4-2	NA	TRBJ2-1	NA	TGTGCCAGCAGCCAAGCCGGGAGCCCCTACAATGAGCAGTTCTTC	CASSQAGSPYNEQFF
TRBV14	NA	TRBJ1-2	NA	TGTGCCAGCAGCCAAGATTCGGGGATCTATGGCTACACCTTC	CASSQDSGIYGYTF
TRBV5-1	NA	TRBJ2-2	TRBD1	TGCGCCAGCAGCTTAAGGCGACAGGGAGACACCGGGGAGCTGTTTTTT	CASSLRRQGDTGELFF
TRBV10-1	NA	TRBJ2-5	TRBD2	TGCGCCAGCAGTGAGTCGGGCGGGAGTGGGCAAGAGACCCAGTACTTC	CASSESGGSGQETQYF
TRBV7-3	NA	TRBJ2-3	TRBD2	TGTGCCAGCAGCTTAGCTAGCGGGAGAAGGACAGATACGCAGTATTTT	CASSLASGRRTDTQYF
TRBV19	NA	TRBJ1-1	NA	TGTGCCAGTAGTGTCTGGGCCAACACTGAAGCTTTCTTT	CASSVWANTEAFF
TRBV6-1	NA	TRBJ1-2	TRBD1	TGTGCCAGCAGTCGAACCGGACAGGGTGGCGGCTACACCTTC	CASSRTGQGGGYTF
TRBV11-1	NA	TRBJ2-1	NA	TGTGCCAGCAGCCGGGACGGCTGGCAGTTCTTC	CASSRDGWQFF
TRBV7-3	NA	TRBJ1-1	NA	TGTGCCAGCAGCTTATTTGCGGGCCCGGGCGCTGAAGCTTTCTTT	CASSLFAGPGAEAFF
TRBV5-4	once	TRBJ1-1	TRBD1	TGTGCCAGCACCCTCCAGGGGGAGGCTGAAGCTTTCTTT	CASTLQGEAEAFF
TRBV10-1	NA	TRBJ2-2	NA	TGCGCCAGCAGTGACCGTTTGGACGGGGAGCTGTTTTTT	CASSDRLDGELFF
TRBV5-1	few	TRBJ2-5	NA	TGCGCCAGCAGCTTCACAGGTCCCCAAGAGACCCAGTACTTC	CASSFTGPQETQYF
TRBV10-3	NA	TRBJ1-1	TRBD1	TGTGCCGCCTCAGGGGGGGAGAACACTGAAGCTTTCTTT	CAASGGENTEAFF
TRBV27	NA	TRBJ2-3	NA	TGTGCCAGCAGTTCCGGGACTTCTACGCAGTATTTT	CASSSGTSTQYF
TRBV2	NA	TRBJ1-4	TRBD1	TGTGCCAGCAGACAAACAGGGGGCCGGGGTGAAAAACTGTTTTTT	CASRQTGGRGEKLFF